Described below is a single T cell receptor beta chain sequence and its context. The antigen is not known. The CDR3 is 17 residues long. CDR1 is SGHVS, CDR2 FNYEAQ, per germline. V lost 5 bases and J 0 bases, leaving 20 bases between the germline ends. Treatment reported: around 19 received Ad26.COV2.S at low or high dose, single or two shots; five or six received placebo; per-sample allocation not given. Each sample was drawn 63 days after the first injection (of vaccine or placebo). Participants' vaccine, an Ad26 vector, delivered Wuhan-strain SARS-CoV-2 spike. This specimen belongs to a study of Ad26.COV2.S vaccination and SARS-CoV-2 variants. Study at large: Enrollment placed the donor in the COV1001 Ad26.COV2.S trial arm. The authors gave Ad26.COV2.S intramuscularly, either once or twice 56 days apart.

Whole-study findings and limits: Researchers cautioned that TCR breadth and depth analyses may have underestimated total T cell responses.

Sequencing was performed with immunoSEQ multiplex PCR; in TCRdb, only in-frame clones are kept and a portion is missing. The repertoire holds 350,000 to 400,000 clones, with roughly nine tenths as singletons. Source: peripheral blood, taken in a trial of Ad26.COV2.S vaccine versus placebo. The chain links TRBV7-6 to TRBJ2-7; the D gene is possibly TRBD2 (5 bases). This TCR came from a person between 18 and 65 years old who received the Ad26.COV2.S COVID-19 vaccine or a placebo. CDR3 DNA: TGTGCCAGCAGCCACGCTTCCAGGACTCTAGACTCCTACGAGCAGTACTTC. As protein: CASSHASRTLDSYEQYF.